Here is one TCR beta chain with its context. Germline trimming cut 0 bases from V and 4 bases from J; bases unmatched to any gene: 5. Germline CDR1 and CDR2: MNHEY and SVGAGI. There are 16 residues in the CDR3. This entry is derived from a study of cytomegalovirus exposure and HLA in healthy donors. As for the study in general: Falling in the Caucasian-associated ancestry cluster were about 83% of under 500 genotyped donors.

Amplification used 60 Vbeta primers and 13 Jbeta primers. Sequencing was performed with immunoSEQ multiplex PCR; in TCRdb, only in-frame clones are kept and a portion is missing. The sample contains about 160,000 clones, approximately 72% of which appear only once. The specimen sequenced was PBMCs. The chain has TRBV6-5 and TRBJ2-1; 8 nucleotides line up with TRBD2. The TCR was taken from a man aged 18-30 years in good health and CMV-seronegative. The CDR3 region has the DNA TGTGCCAGCAGTTACTCCGCTAGCGGGCAGTACAATGAGCAGTTCTTC. Translation: CASSYSASGQYNEQFF.